Here is one T cell receptor beta chain with its context. This sample was included in a study of blood T cell repertoires in COVID-19. Study-level background: The United States, Italy and Spain were the sources of the acute and convalescent COVID-19 samples.

The repertoire was sequenced with immunoSEQ multiplex PCR; TCRdb's copy has only in-frame clones and lacks some. The sample has a few hundred thousand clones, about 90% seen once. With 3 bases removed from V and 0 bases from J, the gap between germline ends came to 8 bases. The CDR3 consists of 14 residues. Per germline, CDR1 KGHDR and CDR2 SFDVKD. The chain uses TRBV24-1 and TRBJ2-7, with D maybe TRBD1 (6 bases). The TCR originated in a woman between 40 and 50 years old who had been exposed to COVID-19. Input material: PBMCs or T cells enriched from blood (not recorded which). CDR3 sequence (DNA): TGTGCCACCAGTGATGCAGGGGCCTCCTACGAGCAGTACTTC. Its protein product is CATSDAGASYEQYF.